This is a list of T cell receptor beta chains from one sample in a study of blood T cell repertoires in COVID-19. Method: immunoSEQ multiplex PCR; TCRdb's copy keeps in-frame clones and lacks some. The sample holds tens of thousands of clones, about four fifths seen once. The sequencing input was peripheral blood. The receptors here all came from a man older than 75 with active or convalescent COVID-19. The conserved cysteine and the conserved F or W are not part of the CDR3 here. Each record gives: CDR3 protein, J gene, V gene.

ASSEYENTEAF	TRBJ1-1	TRBV27
ASSQQGNEQY	TRBJ2-7	TRBV3-1/TRBV3-2
ASHPGHGEAF	TRBJ1-1	TRBV19
ASSQGPQETQY	TRBJ2-5	TRBV4-2
ASSAGLATQY	TRBJ2-3	TRBV5-8
ASSPRYTGELF	TRBJ2-2	TRBV9
ASSFSRGQETQY	TRBJ2-5	TRBV7-2
ASSHRDRVYYGYT	TRBJ1-2	TRBV7-9
ASSYLRGGADTQY	TRBJ2-3	TRBV6-2/TRBV6-3
ASSLGRGVLSYEQY	TRBJ2-7	TRBV7-9
ASSSTGRNSPLH	TRBJ1-6	TRBV7-2